This record covers a single TCR beta chain. Its target is unknown. TCRdb re-called the 5' RACE reads; every CDR3 protein appears as one record, without DNA. This specimen shows approximately 150,000 distinct CDR3 sequences; the ten leading clones hold approximately 18%. This entry is derived from a study of T cells expressing NK-cell markers. Study background: Sequencing of TCR beta repertoires drew on sorted CD3+CD56+NKG2C+, CD3+CD56+NKG2C- and CD3+CD56-NKG2C+ T cells. Serological testing identified most of the eight sequenced donors as HCMV-seropositive and one as seronegative.

Germline CDR1 ENHRY, CDR2 SYGVKD. The length of the CDR3 is 14 residues. Study-wide findings and caveats: In four donors, these clonotypes also led the CD3+CD56-NKG2C+ fraction.

This TCR was recovered from a woman between 18 and 70 years old in good health. The J gene is TRBJ1-2, the V gene TRBV10-3; the D call of TRBD1 rests on TCRdb alone, since no DNA is present to check it. The sample taken for sequencing was blood T cells: a sorted CD56 or NKG2C T cell subset, CD4+ or CD8+ T cells, or bulk PBMC T cells (not recorded which). CDR3 sequence: CAIRMGATNYGYTF.